This T cell receptor (beta chain) was obtained from a study of T-cell memory formation after mild COVID-19. The wider study: The TCR clusters were mostly specific to one donor.

Germline CDR1 is SGHTA and CDR2 is FQGTGA. The CDR3 spans 16 residues. V lost 3 bases and J 4 bases, leaving 16 bases between the germline ends. One entry per CDR3 protein results from TCRdb running MiXCR on the 5' RACE reads. The repertoire includes hundreds of thousands of distinct CDR3 sequences, around 16% of them detected once, and about 8.6% sits in the top ten. This chain uses TRBV7-3 with TRBJ2-1; no clear D gene. This receptor was taken from an adult woman who had mild COVID-19 (a few samples of this study predate the infection). Cell type and time point are not known. The sequenced material came from PBMCs or a T cell subset sorted from them (not recorded which). CDR3 protein: CASSLTIVGPYNEQFF. CDR3 DNA sequence: TGTGCCAGCAGCTTGACAATCGTGGGCCCTTACAATGAGCAGTTCTTC.